Sequencing of this TCR beta chain was carried out in a study of blood T cell repertoires in COVID-19. Whole-study context: COVID-19 samples, acute and convalescent, were from the United States, Italy and Spain. From T cells, B-cell-depleted T cells, or PBMCs came the material, which was cDNA or gDNA.

The count of this clone is one. As processed by the authors: From reference gene primer amplification, estimates of nucleated cell counts were derived. Repertoires were generated with immunoSEQ multiplex PCR, while TCRdb's copy carries only in-frame clones and drops some. V and J calls plus clone size are reproduced from that table; the DNA served to infer D and trimming. The sample yields 200,000 to 300,000 clones, approximately 86% seen once. The receptor's source is a man aged 25-45 years with active or convalescent COVID-19. Material for sequencing was peripheral blood.

CDR3 loop: CASSIGGDPYLQETQYF. CDR3 DNA: TGTGCCAGTAGTATAGGGGGGGACCCCTATTTACAAGAGACCCAGTACTTC. The chain couples TRBV19 to TRBJ2-5, with D perhaps matching TRBD2 (6 bases). The CDR3 covers 17 residues. Germline V gene sequence: CDR1 LNHDA, CDR2 SQIVND (reference sequence). V was clipped by 1 base and J by 2 bases, with 17 bases between them.